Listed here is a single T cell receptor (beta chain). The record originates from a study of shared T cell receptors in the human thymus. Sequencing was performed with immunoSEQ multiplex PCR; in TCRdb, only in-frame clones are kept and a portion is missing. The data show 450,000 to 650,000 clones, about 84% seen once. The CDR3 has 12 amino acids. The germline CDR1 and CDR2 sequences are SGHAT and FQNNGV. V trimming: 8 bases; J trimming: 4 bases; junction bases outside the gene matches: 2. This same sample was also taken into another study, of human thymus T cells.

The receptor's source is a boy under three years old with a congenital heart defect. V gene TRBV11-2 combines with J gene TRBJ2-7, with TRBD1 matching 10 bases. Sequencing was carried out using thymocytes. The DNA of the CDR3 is TGTGCCAGCGGACAGGGGGTATACGAGCAGTACTTC. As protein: CASGQGVYEQYF.